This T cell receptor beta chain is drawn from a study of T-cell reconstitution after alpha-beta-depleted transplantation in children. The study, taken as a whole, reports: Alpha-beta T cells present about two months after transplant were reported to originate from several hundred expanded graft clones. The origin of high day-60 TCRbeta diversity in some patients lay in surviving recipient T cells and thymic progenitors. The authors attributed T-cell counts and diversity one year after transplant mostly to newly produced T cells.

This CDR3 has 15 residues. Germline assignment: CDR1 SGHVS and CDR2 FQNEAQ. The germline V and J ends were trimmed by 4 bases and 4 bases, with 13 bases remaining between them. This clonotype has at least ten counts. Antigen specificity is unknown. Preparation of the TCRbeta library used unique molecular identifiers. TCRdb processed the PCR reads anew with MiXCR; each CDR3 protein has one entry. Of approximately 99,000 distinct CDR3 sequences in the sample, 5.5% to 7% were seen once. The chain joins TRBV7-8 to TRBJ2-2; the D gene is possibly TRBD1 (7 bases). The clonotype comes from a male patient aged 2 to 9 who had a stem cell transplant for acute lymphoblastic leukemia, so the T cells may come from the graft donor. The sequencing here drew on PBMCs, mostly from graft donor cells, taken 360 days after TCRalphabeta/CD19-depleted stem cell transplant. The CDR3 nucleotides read TGTGCCAGCAGCTGGACAGGAGGGTTCACCGGGGAGCTGTTTTTT. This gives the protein CASSWTGGFTGELFF.